The clone carrying this T cell receptor (beta chain) was seen only once. Profiling relied on immunoSEQ multiplex PCR, and the TCRdb table lists in-frame clones only, not all of them. The sample lists 540,000 or so clones, 78% occurring once. The data were obtained in a study of shared T cell receptors in the human thymus. The CDR3 length is 15 residues. V gave up 4 bases and J gave up 5 bases; unmatched junction bases: 8. CDR1 is SGHTA and CDR2 is FQGNSA in the germline V gene. This sample was also put to use in a study of human thymus T cells. From that second work: It was healthy Finnish infants having corrective surgery for congenital heart defects who were the donors. Thymus was obtained from resections taken during corrective heart surgery. Within thymic and blood repertoires, V and J gene usage appeared to be biased. What related research reported was that thymic repertoires overlapped highly among unrelated individuals.

The source is a boy in the first two years of life with a congenital heart defect. The sequenced sample consisted of thymocytes. The chain couples TRBV7-2 to TRBJ1-2; TRBD1 matches 9 bases. The CDR3 sequence is CASSSGDRAGYGYTF. The CDR3 DNA sequence: TGTGCCAGCAGCTCCGGGGACAGGGCAGGGTATGGCTACACCTTC.